The 32 T cell receptor beta chains below come from one sample, sequenced in a study of cytotoxic CD8 clonotypes in ibrutinib-treated CLL. Profiled with immunoSEQ multiplex PCR; TCRdb holds only in-frame clones, not every one. The table records some 150,000 clones, around 77% of them present only once. Sequencing used PBMCs, obtained after 12 months of ibrutinib treatment. These receptors originate from a human donor with chronic lymphocytic leukemia.

DNA for the CDR3: TGTGCCATCGGAGACGGTGGGCGAGTGAACACTGAAGCTTTCTTT. As protein: CAIGDGGRVNTEAFF. This chain uses TRBV6-1 with TRBJ1-1; D not certain. V lost 10 bases to trimming and J lost 0 bases, with 18 bases between them. CDR3 length: 15 amino acids. Germline loops: CDR1 MNHNS, CDR2 SASEGT.

This clone was seen a handful of times. The V and J genes are TRBV28 and TRBJ2-1; possibly TRBD1 for D (5 bases). The CDR3 consists of 12 residues. V was cut by 5 bases and J by 10 bases, with 12 bases left in between. Germline CDR1 reads MDHEN; CDR2 reads SYDVKM. For the CDR3, the DNA is TGTGCCAGCAGTGGCAACGGACAAGAGCAGTTCTTC. Translation gives CASSGNGQEQFF.

This clone was found a few times. The chain carries TRBV6-4 and TRBJ1-2, with D possibly matching TRBD1 (6 bases). This CDR3 region has 12 residues. CDR1 MRHNA and CDR2 SNTAGT come from the germline V gene. The V end was cut by 8 bases, the J end by 4 bases, with 11 bases between. The CDR3 bases are TGTGCCAGCGCGACAGGATTCTATGGCTACACCTTC. This encodes CASATGFYGYTF.

The chain has TRBV15 and TRBJ1-5; 9 bases are shared with TRBD1. Germline V gene lookup returns CDR1 LNHNV and CDR2 YYDKDF (reference sequence). The V gene end was trimmed by 1 base and the J gene end by 5 bases; junction bases not matched to a gene: 9. There are 17 residues in the CDR3. CDR3 sequence: CATSRGIKTGGYQPQHF. The CDR3 DNA reads TGTGCCACCAGCAGAGGGATAAAGACAGGGGGATATCAGCCCCAGCATTTT.

This clone was seen a single time. The chain recombines TRBV18 with TRBJ2-5; D ambiguous. The CDR3 is made up of 13 amino acids. Between the trimmed V and J ends, which lost 3 bases and 2 bases, there was a span of 7 bases. The germline V gene has CDR1 KGHSH and CDR2 LQKENI. In DNA, the CDR3 is TGTGCCAGCTCACCCCCTTTACAAGAGACCCAGTACTTC. Protein: CASSPPLQETQYF.

V usage is TRBV10-2 and J usage is TRBJ1-6; D is perhaps TRBD1 (6 bases). CDR1 and CDR2 from the germline V gene are WSHSY and SAAADI. CDR3 length: 15 amino acids. Trimming stripped 8 bases from V and 9 bases from J, with 20 bases between. The CDR3 sequence: CASGPVTGSGSPLHF. In nucleotides, the CDR3 is TGCGCCAGCGGACCAGTAACAGGGTCGGGTTCACCCCTCCACTTT.

This clone was picked up one time. J is TRBJ2-4 and V is TRBV28, with TRBD1 matching over 9 bases. Trimming at V came to 3 bases and at J to 16 bases, leaving 7 bases not matched to a gene. CDR3 length equals 12 residues. In germline, CDR1 is MDHEN, CDR2 SYDVKM. The CDR3 protein is CASSFGTGQGYF. The CDR3 nucleotides read TGTGCCAGCAGTTTTGGAACGGGACAGGGCTACTTC.

This chain joins TRBV14 and TRBJ2-7; D is ambiguous. Trimming removed 1 base from V and 2 bases from J, with 9 bases in between. The CDR3 length is 14 residues. Germline V gene sequence: CDR1 SGHDN, CDR2 FVKESK. The CDR3 reads CASSQVGRTYEQYF. The DNA for the CDR3 is TGTGCCAGCAGCCAAGTAGGACGGACCTACGAGCAGTACTTC.

This chain uses TRBV4-2 with TRBJ1-3; D gene uncertain. CDR1 and CDR2 from the germline V gene are LGHNA and YNFKEQ. CDR3 length: 16 amino acids. Trimming removed 0 bases at V and 0 bases at J, with 9 bases between. CDR3 sequence (DNA): TGTGCCAGCAGCCAAGAAGACTTACTCTCTGGAAACACCATATATTTT. It is translated as CASSQEDLLSGNTIYF.

The gene calls are TRBV2 and TRBJ2-6, with 7 positions matching TRBD1. The CDR3 length is 16 residues. Per the germline V gene, CDR1 is SNHLY and CDR2 is FYNNEI. Unmatched junction bases numbered 5, after V lost 6 bases and J lost 0 bases. The CDR3 here is CASRETGTSGANVLTF. CDR3 nucleotide sequence: TGTGCCAGCAGAGAGACAGGGACCTCTGGGGCCAACGTCCTGACTTTC.

V is TRBV7-3 and J is TRBJ2-1, with TRBD1 identical over 7 bases. The V segment lost 4 bases and the J segment 3 bases; nucleotides outside the gene matches: 6. This CDR3 is built from 15 residues. Germline V gene sequence: CDR1 SGHTA, CDR2 FQGTGA. The CDR3 reads CASSSAGTDYNEQFF. CDR3 sequence (DNA): TGTGCCAGCAGCTCGGCCGGGACAGACTACAATGAGCAGTTCTTC.

V is TRBV4-1 and J is TRBJ1-5; TRBD1 aligns across 8 bases. This CDR3 is built from 18 residues. Germline V gene lookup returns CDR1 MGHRA and CDR2 YSYEKL. The ends lost 0 bases at V and 4 bases at J; junction bases unmatched: 11. DNA of the CDR3: TGCGCCAGCAGCCAAGATCTAAGGACAGGGCGGAGGAATCAGCCCCAGCATTTT. The encoded protein is CASSQDLRTGRRNQPQHF.

This clone was found once. V usage is TRBV27 and J usage is TRBJ2-3; 7 bases match TRBD1. Germline loops: CDR1 MNHEY, CDR2 SMNVEV (reference sequence). Trimming cost V 0 bases and J 3 bases; bases outside gene matches: 12. This CDR3 comprises 18 residues. CDR3 nucleotides: TGTGCCAGCAGTTTATCGGAGGTGTACAGGGGAGCGACAGATACGCAGTATTTT. This codes for CASSLSEVYRGATDTQYF.

The chain links TRBV4-2 to TRBJ2-2, with 10 bases that match TRBD2. J was trimmed by 1 base and V by 5 bases; bases with no gene match: 1. Germline CDR1 and CDR2: LGHNA and YNFKEQ. The CDR3 sequence is 15 residues long. Here the CDR3 reads CASSGTSENTGELFF. The CDR3 bases are TGTGCCAGCAGCGGGACTAGCGAGAACACCGGGGAGCTGTTTTTT.

The V call is TRBV23-1, the J call TRBJ2-2; TRBD1 might be the D (6 bases). TRBV23-1 is classed as an ORF, of uncertain function. The CDR3 consists of 15 residues. V was trimmed by 4 bases and J by 6 bases, leaving 15 bases between them. CDR3: CASSPGQGVPGELFF. CDR3 DNA sequence: TGCGCCAGCAGTCCGGGACAAGGTGTTCCCGGGGAGCTGTTTTTT.

The chain recombines TRBV11-2 with TRBJ2-7, with D perhaps matching TRBD1 (5 bases). The CDR3 runs to 13 residues. Germline CDR1 and CDR2: SGHAT and FQNNGV. Trimming took 1 base from V and 5 from J, leaving 9 bases between them. CDR3 loop: CASSLVGVHEQYF. The CDR3 bases are TGTGCCAGCAGCTTAGTAGGGGTCCACGAGCAGTACTTC.

The chain employs TRBV7-9 and TRBJ1-6; D unclear. The CDR3 has 16 amino acids. With 4 bases removed from V and 0 bases from J, the gap between germline ends came to 10 bases. Germline V gives CDR1 SEHNR, CDR2 FQNEAQ (reference sequence). CDR3 nucleotides: TGTGCCAGCAGCTCTGCCGGGAGCTCCTATAATTCACCCCTCCACTTT. This codes for CASSSAGSSYNSPLHF.

The rearrangement joins TRBV19 to TRBJ2-3, with a possible D match to TRBD2 (6 bases). Trimming took 5 bases from V and 2 from J, leaving 11 bases between them. Germline V gene data show CDR1 as LNHDA and CDR2 as SQIVND (reference sequence). The CDR3 has 14 amino acids. The CDR3 bases are TGTGCCAGTAGTTTTAGCGGCCTCACAGATACGCAGTATTTT. This translates into CASSFSGLTDTQYF.

This clone has only one observation. The genes are TRBV5-5 and TRBJ2-7; D is perhaps TRBD1 (7 bases). The CDR3 contains 17 residues. The V gene lost 0 bases and the J gene lost 2 bases, with 18 bases spanning the gap. CDR1 SGHKS and CDR2 YYEKEE come from the germline V gene (reference sequence). The DNA for the CDR3 is TGTGCCAGCAGCTTGGGTTTCGCGGGACAGCTTACCTACGAGCAGTACTTC. It specifies CASSLGFAGQLTYEQYF.

This chain connects TRBV7-8 to TRBJ2-7; D is uncertain. V lost 5 bases to trimming and J lost 3 bases, with 5 bases between them. The germline CDR1 and CDR2 sequences are SGHVS and FQNEAQ. CDR3 length: 11 residues. The CDR3 spells CASSPGYEQYF. The CDR3 nucleotides read TGTGCCAGCAGCCCGGGCTACGAGCAGTACTTC.

The chain employs TRBV28 and TRBJ2-3; tentative D call: TRBD1 (6 bases). The CDR3 extends over 13 amino acids. Trimming cost V 6 bases and J 3 bases, with 10 bases left between them. Looked up from germline, CDR1 is MDHEN and CDR2 is SYDVKM. This CDR3 reads CASSEGGTDTQYF. The CDR3 nucleotides read TGTGCCAGCAGCGAAGGGGGTACAGATACGCAGTATTTT. The full variable domain, its missing parts supplied by reference TRBV28 and TRBJ2-3, is DVKVTQSSRYLVKRTGEKVFLECVQDMDHENMFWYRQDPGLGLRLIYFSYDVKMKEKGDIPEGYSVSREKKERFSLILESASTNQTSMYLCASSEGGTDTQYFGPGTRLTVL.

The V and J genes are TRBV5-1 and TRBJ2-3; 11 bases are a match to TRBD2. V shed 4 bases and J 5 bases; nucleotides not matched to a gene: 3. CDR1 is SGHRS and CDR2 is YFSETQ in the germline V gene. This CDR3 comprises 14 residues. CDR3 nucleotide sequence: TGCGCCAGCAGCGGCCTAGCGGGAGGAGATACGCAGTATTTT. It translates to CASSGLAGGDTQYF.

This chain connects TRBV2 to TRBJ2-1, with TRBD2 matching over 11 bases. The CDR3 spans 14 residues. The ends lost 4 bases at V and 10 bases at J; junction bases unmatched: 6. CDR1 is SNHLY and CDR2 is FYNNEI in the germline V gene. CDR3 sequence reads: CASSVSGGAGEQFF. DNA for the CDR3: TGTGCCAGCAGTGTTAGCGGGGGGGCAGGAGAGCAGTTCTTC.

The gene calls are TRBV19 and TRBJ1-3; D unresolved. There are 12 residues in the CDR3. V was shortened by 3 bases and J by 4 bases, with 4 bases between the two germline ends. Germline V gene sequence: CDR1 LNHDA, CDR2 SQIVND (reference sequence). CDR3 nucleotides: TGTGCCAGTAGTATCCCCGGAAACACCATATATTTT. The encoded protein is CASSIPGNTIYF. Looking up the rest from reference TRBV19 and TRBJ1-3 gives the full variable domain: DGGITQSPKYLFRKEGQNVTLSCEQNLNHDAMYWYRQDPGQGLRLIYYSQIVNDFQKGDIAEGYSVSREKKESFPLTVTSAQKNPTAFYLCASSIPGNTIYFGEGSWLTVV.

V usage is TRBV27 and J usage is TRBJ2-3; D may correspond to TRBD1 or TRBD2 (6 bases each). Deletions cut 1 base from V and 6 bases from J, with 11 bases between. Germline CDR1 and CDR2: MNHEY and SMNVEV (reference sequence). The CDR3 spans 14 residues. CDR3 sequence: CASSLLGGTDTQYF. CDR3 nucleotide sequence: TGTGCCAGCAGTTTATTAGGGGGGACGGATACGCAGTATTTT.

J is TRBJ1-5 and V is TRBV6-1; maybe TRBD1 (6 bases). The germline CDR1 and CDR2 sequences are MNHNS and SASEGT. This CDR3 is built from 15 residues. The V end was cut by 8 bases, the J end by 0 bases, with 14 bases between. The CDR3 DNA follows: TGTGCCAGCCTTTTGGACAGATTTAGCAATCAGCCCCAGCATTTT. It is translated as CASLLDRFSNQPQHF.

The gene calls are TRBV7-2 and TRBJ2-3, with D tentatively TRBD2 (6 bases). V lost 5 bases to trimming and J lost 6 bases, with 15 bases between them. The length of the CDR3 is 14 residues. CDR1 and CDR2 from the germline V gene are SGHTA and FQGNSA. The CDR3 here is CASSRGLPVDTQYF. The CDR3 nucleotides read TGTGCCAGCAGCCGGGGACTCCCGGTTGATACGCAGTATTTT.

This rearrangement joins TRBV7-2 to TRBJ2-1; D call uncertain. CDR1 and CDR2 (germline): SGHTA, FQGNSA. The CDR3 is 12 residues long. Trimming left V 5 bases short and J 7 bases short, with 9 bases between. For the CDR3, the DNA is TGTGCCAGCAGCCGAGACTTGAATGAGCAGTTCTTC. Encoded protein: CASSRDLNEQFF. Supplemented by reference TRBV7-2 and TRBJ2-1, the full variable domain reads GAGVSQSPSNKVTEKGKDVELRCDPISGHTALYWYRQSLGQGLEFLIYFQGNSAPDKSGLPSDRFSAERTGGSVSTLTIQRTQQEDSAVYLCASSRDLNEQFFGPGTRLTVL.

This clone was seen just once. The chain couples TRBV30 to TRBJ2-7, with D perhaps assigned TRBD1 or TRBD2 (5 bases each). Germline loops: CDR1 GTSNPN, CDR2 SVGIG (reference sequence). CDR3 length equals 13 residues. Between the trimmed V and J ends, which lost 3 bases and 1 base, there was a span of 10 bases. This chain's CDR3 is CAWSPGSSYEQYF. For the CDR3, the DNA is TGTGCCTGGAGCCCAGGGAGTTCCTACGAGCAGTACTTC.

The CDR3 is CASSPGLPKGTEAFF. Written as DNA, the CDR3 is TGTGCCAGCAGCCCCGGTCTACCTAAGGGCACTGAAGCTTTCTTT. The rearrangement uses TRBV7-2 and TRBJ1-1, with no clear D. From germline, CDR1 is SGHTA and CDR2 FQGNSA. Trimming cost V 5 bases and J 4 bases, with 17 bases left between them. The CDR3 is 15 amino acids.

The chain joins TRBV7-2 to TRBJ1-2; 8 nucleotides match TRBD1. The germline V gene has CDR1 SGHTA and CDR2 FQGNSA. V lost 5 bases and J lost 8; bases outside the gene matches: 4. The CDR3 is 12 amino acids. This CDR3 is CASSPTGVGYTF. The CDR3 nucleotides read TGTGCCAGCAGCCCGACAGGGGTCGGCTACACCTTC.

This CDR3 is CASSLPGALGYTF. CDR3 coding DNA: TGTGCCAGCAGTTTACCAGGGGCGTTGGGCTACACCTTC. The genes are TRBV28 and TRBJ1-2, with D possibly TRBD1 on 6 matching bases. The CDR3 contains 13 residues. The germline V gene encodes CDR1 MDHEN and CDR2 SYDVKM. V shed 2 bases and J shed 8 bases, with 12 bases lying between them.